The rows below give T cell receptor beta chains drawn from one sample of a study of T cell responses to AZD1222 COVID-19 vaccine. Here immunoSEQ multiplex PCR was the method, and the copy in TCRdb shows in-frame clones only, minus some. This repertoire shows more than 100,000 clones, about nine tenths found once; its top ten account for approximately 7.9%. The material sequenced was peripheral blood, taken 28 days after the second AZD1222 dose. The source of these receptors is an adult who received the AZD1222 COVID-19 vaccine. The CDR3 runs from the conserved cysteine through the conserved F or W. The order of the fields is D gene, V gene, J gene, clone size, CDR3 DNA, CDR3 protein. The D gene is left open where the match is weak. Clone size is given for some rows only: seen once, a few or many times, or a class if the clone is expanded.

>TRBD1|TRBV5-1|TRBJ1-1|.
TGCGCCAGCAGCTCGAATTCGGACAGGATGAACACTGAAGCTTTCTTT
CASSSNSDRMNTEAFF
>.|TRBV9|TRBJ2-1|.
TGTGCCAGCAGCCTCCGGGACAATGAGCAGTTCTTC
CASSLRDNEQFF
>.|TRBV10-3|TRBJ2-4|.
TGTGCCATCAGTGAGGGAGGGGTTACAGCAAACATTCAGTACTTC
CAISEGGVTANIQYF
>TRBD2|TRBV10-1|TRBJ2-1|once
TGCGCCAGCAGTGATTGCGGGAGAGGCGACAATGAGCAGTTCTTC
CASSDCGRGDNEQFF
>TRBD2|TRBV27|TRBJ2-7|once
TGTGCCAGCAGTTCCTACCTCAGGACTAGCGGGGGGCTAATGAACTCCTACGAGCAGTACTTC
CASSSYLRTSGGLMNSYEQYF
>TRBD1|TRBV28|TRBJ2-4|.
TGTGCCAGCAGTTTATTAGGGGGCGCGAACATTCAGTACTTC
CASSLLGGANIQYF
>TRBD1|TRBV25-1|TRBJ1-6|.
TGTGCCAGCAGTGGGAGGACAGGGGGTACCTCCTATAATTCACCCCTCCACTTT
CASSGRTGGTSYNSPLHF
>.|TRBV9|TRBJ1-2|.
TGTGCCAGCAGCCCCGGGGGCACCCCCTATGGCTACACCTTC
CASSPGGTPYGYTF
>.|TRBV7-7|TRBJ1-2|.
TGTGCTAGCAGCCCCGACCCGCGCTACACCTTC
CASSPDPRYTF
>.|TRBV3-1/TRBV3-2|TRBJ2-7|.
TGTGCCAGCAGCCCCGGAGGGTACGAGCAGTACTTC
CASSPGGYEQYF
>TRBD1|TRBV2|TRBJ1-3|few
TGTGCCAGCAGTGACGGGACAGGGTTGGGGAACACCATATATTTT
CASSDGTGLGNTIYF
>.|TRBV5-4|TRBJ1-3|.
TGTGCCAGCAGCCCGGGGGGGGCTGGAAACACCATATATTTT
CASSPGGAGNTIYF
>.|TRBV27|TRBJ1-5|.
TGTGCCAGCAGTCTAGATACCGGGACCCTGCCAAATAGCAATCAGCCCCAGCATTTT
CASSLDTGTLPNSNQPQHF
>.|TRBV7-8|TRBJ1-5|.
TGTGCCAGCAGCTTAGCGGCGGGCAATCAGCCCCAGCATTTT
CASSLAAGNQPQHF
>.|TRBV21-1|TRBJ1-6|.
TGTGCCAGCAGTCCAAATTTAGCCCTCCACTTT
CASSPNLALHF
>.|TRBV7-9|TRBJ1-1|once
TGTGCCAGCAGCCTGGGGGGAGGGGCGAACACTGAAGCTTTCTTT
CASSLGGGANTEAFF
>TRBD2|TRBV18|TRBJ2-7|.
TGTGCCAGCTCACCATGGACTAGCGGGAAATCTCACTCCGAGCAGTACTTC
CASSPWTSGKSHSEQYF
>TRBD1|TRBV5-1|TRBJ1-4|.
TGCGCCAGCAGCTTTAGGGGGCAGGATGAAAAACTGTTTTTT
CASSFRGQDEKLFF
>.|TRBV6-5|TRBJ2-7|.
TGTGCCAGCAGTTACCAGATCCGTGGGTACGAGCAGTACTTC
CASSYQIRGYEQYF
>TRBD1|TRBV5-5|TRBJ2-1|.
TGTGCCAGCAGCTTACTACAGGGGGTCTACAATGAGCAGTTCTTC
CASSLLQGVYNEQFF
>TRBD2|TRBV28|TRBJ2-1|once
TGTGCCAGCTCGAGGGCTAGCGGGAGAGAGCAGTTCTTC
CASSRASGREQFF
>TRBD1|TRBV11-2|TRBJ1-1|.
TGTGCCAGCAGCCCCGGACAGGGGGGCACTGAAGCTTTCTTT
CASSPGQGGTEAFF
>.|TRBV4-2|TRBJ1-3|once
TGTGCCAGCAGCCGCCTCCCGGGTGAGGGCGGTTACGGAAACACCATATATTTT
CASSRLPGEGGYGNTIYF
>.|TRBV7-2|TRBJ1-5|.
TGTGCCAGCAGCTCAGCAGTGGGAAGGTTCCAGCCCCAGCATTTT
CASSSAVGRFQPQHF
>.|TRBV7-9|TRBJ1-1|.
TGTGCCAGCAGCTCTGGTCCGGGGGCCAACACTGAAGCTTTCTTT
CASSSGPGANTEAFF
>TRBD1|TRBV19|TRBJ1-1|.
TGTGCCAGTAGTATATGGGGCAGGGGGCAAACTGAAGCTTTCTTT
CASSIWGRGQTEAFF
>.|TRBV10-2|TRBJ1-1|once
TGCGCCAGCAGTGATGGGTCGGCGGGATCGGGACTTCGGCGTGGGACTGAAGCTTTCTTT
CASSDGSAGSGLRRGTEAFF
>TRBD1|TRBV27|TRBJ1-2|.
TGTGCCAGCAGTTCCCCGGGACAGGGGCACTATGGCTACACCTTC
CASSSPGQGHYGYTF
>TRBD1|TRBV2|TRBJ1-5|.
TGTGCCAGCAGTGAAGAGACAGGGGTCCCCCAGCATTTT
CASSEETGVPQHF
>TRBD2|TRBV5-6|TRBJ2-3|.
TGTGCCAGCAGCTTGGATTTGGTAGCGGGGAACACAGATACGCAGTATTTT
CASSLDLVAGNTDTQYF
>.|TRBV19|TRBJ2-2|.
TGTGCCAGTAAGGACTACAAGGGGGTACCGAACACCGGGGAGCTGTTTTTT
CASKDYKGVPNTGELFF
>TRBD1|TRBV28|TRBJ1-1|.
TGTGCCAGCACCCTGGGACAGGGAGGCACTGAAGCTTTCTTT
CASTLGQGGTEAFF
>.|TRBV5-4|TRBJ1-6|.
TGTGCCAGCAGCTGGTCCAGGGACCCGGGTTCACCCCTCCACTTT
CASSWSRDPGSPLHF
>TRBD1|TRBV19|TRBJ1-2|once
TGTGCCAGTAAACCTTTCCGGGACAGGGACTCGTTCTACACCTTC
CASKPFRDRDSFYTF
>.|TRBV28|TRBJ1-1|.
TGTGCCAGCAGTGGACCAAACACTGAAGCTTTCTTT
CASSGPNTEAFF
>TRBD1|TRBV4-1|TRBJ1-4|.
TGCGCCAGCAAGCAGAGAGGAGGGGGCTTAGGTGAAAAACTGTTTTTT
CASKQRGGGLGEKLFF
>.|TRBV12-3/TRBV12-4|TRBJ1-5|.
TGTGCCAGCACGATACAGCCTGATCAGCCCCAGCATTTT
CASTIQPDQPQHF
>.|TRBV2|TRBJ2-2|.
TGTGCCAGCAGTGAACGTAGGAAGGGAGGGCTGTTTTTT
CASSERRKGGLFF
>TRBD1|TRBV15|TRBJ2-7|.
TGTGCCACCAGCAGCGACCGAGGGACAGTCGAACCCTACGAGCAGTACTTC
CATSSDRGTVEPYEQYF
>.|TRBV6-6|TRBJ2-7|.
TGTGCCAGCGGATCCAGGGACGAGCAGTACTTC
CASGSRDEQYF
>TRBD2|TRBV11-2|TRBJ2-1|few
TGTGCCAGCAGCTCCCGCGGGGGGGCTTTCGTCAATGAGCAGTTCTTC
CASSSRGGAFVNEQFF
>TRBD1|TRBV5-1|TRBJ2-7|.
TGCGCCAGCAGCTGGGGACAGGGGGACTACGAGCAGTACTTC
CASSWGQGDYEQYF
>.|TRBV2|TRBJ1-2|once
TGTGCCAGCAGTCACTACAACGGCTACACCTTC
CASSHYNGYTF
>TRBD2|TRBV4-1|TRBJ2-5|.
TGCGCCAGCAGCCAAGAGGGTAGCGGGGGTTCGGATACCCAGTACTTC
CASSQEGSGGSDTQYF
>.|TRBV3-1/TRBV3-2|TRBJ2-7|.
TGTGCCAGCAGCCAAGATTTAGGAGAGCAGTACTTC
CASSQDLGEQYF
>.|TRBV2|TRBJ1-1|.
TGTGCCAGCAGTGGTGGGTCGGGTGAAGCTTTCTTT
CASSGGSGEAFF
>.|TRBV5-1|TRBJ2-7|.
TGCGCCAGCAGCATACCGGGACTCGACTACGAGCAGTACTTC
CASSIPGLDYEQYF
>.|TRBV29-1|TRBJ1-2|.
TGCAGCGTTTCGACTTTATTGAGCTACACCTTC
CSVSTLLSYTF
>.|TRBV28|TRBJ1-4|once
TGTGCCAGCAGTTTATATCTAGGGAAGGGAAAACTGTTTTTT
CASSLYLGKGKLFF
>TRBD1|TRBV2|TRBJ1-5|.
TGTGCCAGCCGGGACAGGGGGTTAGGGCCCCAGCATTTT
CASRDRGLGPQHF
>.|TRBV6-5|TRBJ1-5|.
TGTGCCAGCAGGATCCGTATCGGGCAGCCCCAGCATTTT
CASRIRIGQPQHF
>.|TRBV27|TRBJ1-2|.
TGTGCCAGCAGTTTATCTCGGGATTATGGCTACACCTTC
CASSLSRDYGYTF
>TRBD2|TRBV19|TRBJ2-3|.
TGTGCCAGTAGTAAGGGCGGGGGGACGGACACAGATACGCAGTATTTT
CASSKGGGTDTDTQYF
>TRBD2|TRBV3-1/TRBV3-2|TRBJ2-7|.
TGTGCCAGCAGCCACCAAGGTCCTAGCGGCACCTACGAGCAGTACTTC
CASSHQGPSGTYEQYF
>.|TRBV19|TRBJ2-1|.
TGTGCCAGTAGTATTCGAGGGGACAATGAGCAGTTCTTC
CASSIRGDNEQFF